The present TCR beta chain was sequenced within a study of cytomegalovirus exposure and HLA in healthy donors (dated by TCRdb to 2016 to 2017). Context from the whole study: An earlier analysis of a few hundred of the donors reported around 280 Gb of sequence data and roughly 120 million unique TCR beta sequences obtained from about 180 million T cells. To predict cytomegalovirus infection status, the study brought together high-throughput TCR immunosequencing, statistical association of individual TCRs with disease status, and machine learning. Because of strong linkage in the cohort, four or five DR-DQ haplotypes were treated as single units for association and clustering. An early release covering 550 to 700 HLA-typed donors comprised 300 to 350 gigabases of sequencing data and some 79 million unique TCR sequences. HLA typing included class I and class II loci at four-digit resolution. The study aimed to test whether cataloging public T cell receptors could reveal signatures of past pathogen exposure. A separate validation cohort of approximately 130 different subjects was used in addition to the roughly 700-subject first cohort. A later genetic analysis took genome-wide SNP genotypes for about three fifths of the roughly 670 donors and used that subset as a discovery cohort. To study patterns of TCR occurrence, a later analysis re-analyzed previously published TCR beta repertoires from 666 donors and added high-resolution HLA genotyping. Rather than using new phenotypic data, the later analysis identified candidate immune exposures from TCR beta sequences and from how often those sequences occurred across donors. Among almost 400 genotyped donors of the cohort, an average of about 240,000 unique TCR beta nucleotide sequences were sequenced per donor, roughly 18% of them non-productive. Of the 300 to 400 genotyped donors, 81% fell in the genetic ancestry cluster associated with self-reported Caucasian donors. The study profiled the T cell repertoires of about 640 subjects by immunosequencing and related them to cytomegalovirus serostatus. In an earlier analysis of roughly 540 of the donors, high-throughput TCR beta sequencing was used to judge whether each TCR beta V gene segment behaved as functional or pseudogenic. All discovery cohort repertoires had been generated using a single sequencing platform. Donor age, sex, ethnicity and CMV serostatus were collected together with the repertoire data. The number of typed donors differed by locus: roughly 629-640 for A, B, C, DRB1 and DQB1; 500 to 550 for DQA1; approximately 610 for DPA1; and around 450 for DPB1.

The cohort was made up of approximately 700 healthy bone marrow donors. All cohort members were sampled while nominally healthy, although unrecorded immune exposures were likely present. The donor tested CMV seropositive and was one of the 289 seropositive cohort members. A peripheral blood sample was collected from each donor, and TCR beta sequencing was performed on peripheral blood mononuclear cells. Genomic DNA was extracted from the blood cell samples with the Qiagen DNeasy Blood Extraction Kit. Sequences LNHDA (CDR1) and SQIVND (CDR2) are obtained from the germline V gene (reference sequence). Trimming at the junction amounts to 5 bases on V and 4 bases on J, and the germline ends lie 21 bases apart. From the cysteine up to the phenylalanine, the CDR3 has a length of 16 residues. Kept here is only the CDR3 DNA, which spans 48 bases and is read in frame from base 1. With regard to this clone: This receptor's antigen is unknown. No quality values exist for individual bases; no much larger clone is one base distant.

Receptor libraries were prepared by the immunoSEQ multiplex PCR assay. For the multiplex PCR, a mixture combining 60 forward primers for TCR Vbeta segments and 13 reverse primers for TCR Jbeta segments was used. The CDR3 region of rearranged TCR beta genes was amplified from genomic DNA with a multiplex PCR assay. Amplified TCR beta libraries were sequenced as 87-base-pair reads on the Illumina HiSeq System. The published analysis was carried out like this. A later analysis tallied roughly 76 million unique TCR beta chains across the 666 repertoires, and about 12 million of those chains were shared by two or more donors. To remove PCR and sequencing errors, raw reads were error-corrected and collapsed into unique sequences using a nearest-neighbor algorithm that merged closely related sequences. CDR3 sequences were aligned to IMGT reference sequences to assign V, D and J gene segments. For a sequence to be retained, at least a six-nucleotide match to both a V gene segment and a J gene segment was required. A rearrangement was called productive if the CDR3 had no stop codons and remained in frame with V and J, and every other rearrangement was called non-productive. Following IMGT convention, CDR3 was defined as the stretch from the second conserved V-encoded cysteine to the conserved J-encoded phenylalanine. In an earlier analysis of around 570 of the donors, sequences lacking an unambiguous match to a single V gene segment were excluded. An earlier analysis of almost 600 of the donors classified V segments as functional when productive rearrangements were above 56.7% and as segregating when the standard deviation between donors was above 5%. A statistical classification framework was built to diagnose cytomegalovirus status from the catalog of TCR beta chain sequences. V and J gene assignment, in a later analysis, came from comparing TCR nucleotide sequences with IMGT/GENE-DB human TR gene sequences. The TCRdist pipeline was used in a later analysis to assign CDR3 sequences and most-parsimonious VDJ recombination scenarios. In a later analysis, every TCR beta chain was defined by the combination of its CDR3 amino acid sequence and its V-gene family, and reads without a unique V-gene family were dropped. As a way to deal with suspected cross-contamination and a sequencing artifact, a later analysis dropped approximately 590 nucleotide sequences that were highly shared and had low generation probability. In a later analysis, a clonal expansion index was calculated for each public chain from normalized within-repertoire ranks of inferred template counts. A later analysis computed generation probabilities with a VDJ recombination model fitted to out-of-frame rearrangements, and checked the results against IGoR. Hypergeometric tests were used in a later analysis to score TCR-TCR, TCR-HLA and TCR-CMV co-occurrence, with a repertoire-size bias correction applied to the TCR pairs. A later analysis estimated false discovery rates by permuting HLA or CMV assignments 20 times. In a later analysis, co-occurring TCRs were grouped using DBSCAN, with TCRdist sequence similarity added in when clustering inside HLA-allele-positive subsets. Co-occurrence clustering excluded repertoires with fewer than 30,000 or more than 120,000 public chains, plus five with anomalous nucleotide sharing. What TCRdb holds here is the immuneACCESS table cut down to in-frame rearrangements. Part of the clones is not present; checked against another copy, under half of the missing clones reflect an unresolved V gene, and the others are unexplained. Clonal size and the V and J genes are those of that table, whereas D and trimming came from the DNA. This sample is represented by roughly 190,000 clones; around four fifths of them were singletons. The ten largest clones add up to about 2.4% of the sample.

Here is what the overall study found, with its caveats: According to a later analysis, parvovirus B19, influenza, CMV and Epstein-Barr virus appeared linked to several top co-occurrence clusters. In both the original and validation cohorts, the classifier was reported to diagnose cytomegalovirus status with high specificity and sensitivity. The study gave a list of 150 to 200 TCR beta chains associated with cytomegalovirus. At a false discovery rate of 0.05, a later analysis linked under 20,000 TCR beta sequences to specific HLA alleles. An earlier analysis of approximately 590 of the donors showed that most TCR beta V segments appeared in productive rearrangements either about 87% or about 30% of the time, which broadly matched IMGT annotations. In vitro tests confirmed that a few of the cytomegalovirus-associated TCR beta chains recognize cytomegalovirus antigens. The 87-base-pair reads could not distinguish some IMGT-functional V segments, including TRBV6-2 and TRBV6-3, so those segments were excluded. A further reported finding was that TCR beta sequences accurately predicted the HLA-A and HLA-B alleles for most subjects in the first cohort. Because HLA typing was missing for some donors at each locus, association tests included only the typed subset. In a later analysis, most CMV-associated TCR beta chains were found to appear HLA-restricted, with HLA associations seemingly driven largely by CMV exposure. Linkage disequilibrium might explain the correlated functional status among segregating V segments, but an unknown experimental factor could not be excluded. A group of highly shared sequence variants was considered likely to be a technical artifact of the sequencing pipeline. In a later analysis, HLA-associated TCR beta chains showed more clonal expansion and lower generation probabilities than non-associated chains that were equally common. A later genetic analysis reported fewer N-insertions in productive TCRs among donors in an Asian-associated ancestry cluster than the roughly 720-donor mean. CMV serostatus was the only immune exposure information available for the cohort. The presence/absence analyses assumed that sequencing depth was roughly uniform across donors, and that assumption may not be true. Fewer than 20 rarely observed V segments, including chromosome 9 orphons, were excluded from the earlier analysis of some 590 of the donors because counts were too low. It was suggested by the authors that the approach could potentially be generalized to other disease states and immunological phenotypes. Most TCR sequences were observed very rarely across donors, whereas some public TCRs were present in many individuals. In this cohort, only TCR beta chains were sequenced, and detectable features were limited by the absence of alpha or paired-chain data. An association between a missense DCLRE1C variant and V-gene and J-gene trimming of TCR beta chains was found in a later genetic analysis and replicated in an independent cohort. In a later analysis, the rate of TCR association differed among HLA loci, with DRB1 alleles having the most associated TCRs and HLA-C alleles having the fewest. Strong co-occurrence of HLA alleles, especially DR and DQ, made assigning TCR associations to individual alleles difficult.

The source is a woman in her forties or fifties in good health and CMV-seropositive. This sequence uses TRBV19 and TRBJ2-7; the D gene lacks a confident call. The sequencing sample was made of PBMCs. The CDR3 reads CASSPQPSSFGYEQYF. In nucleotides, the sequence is TGTGCCAGTAGTCCCCAACCCTCCTCATTCGGGTACGAGCAGTACTTC.